This T cell receptor (beta chain) was recorded in a study of T cell clonality in common variable immunodeficiency. Note on this clone: The antigen is unknown.

Heparinized whole blood, 5 to 8 ml, came from each donor. Study-wide points: CVID subjects showed higher TCRbeta clonality than healthy controls. Common variable immunodeficiency TCR beta sequences reportedly had fewer deletions and N-nucleotide insertions. Fewer TCRbeta clones were shared among CVID subjects than controls.

TCRdb's copy holds only in-frame clones and misses some; the assay was immunoSEQ multiplex PCR. This sample carries tens of thousands of clones, none of them present only once. The receptor comes from a person between 18 and 75 years old in good health. Sequencing was done on a sample of peripheral blood mononuclear cells.

The part of the CDR3 DNA that was read is TGTGCCAGCTCACCCCGACAGGGGGGTGAAAAG. It yields the protein CASSPRQGGEK. The complete CDR3 sequence is CASSPRQGGEKLFF. This rearrangement joins TRBV18 to TRBJ2-2; 9 nucleotides align to TRBD1. From the germline J gene comes the end of the CDR3, since the read stops 3 residues before it. Per the germline V gene, CDR1 is KGHSH and CDR2 is LQKENI. CDR3 length: 14 amino acids.